The clone carrying this T cell receptor (beta chain) has more than one count but fewer than ten. Its antigen is not known. Losses at the gene ends were 7 bases for V and 4 bases for J; bases not matched to a gene: 9. This CDR3 comprises 14 residues. The germline V gene has CDR1 MNHEY and CDR2 SVGAGI. Every donor provided 9.5 to 10 milliliters of peripheral blood. This entry comes from a study of blood T cells in healthy people across ages. General study findings and limits: A greater number of naive CD4+ cells and higher diversity distinguished long-lived donors from aged donors. Naive T cell percentage and TCR beta diversity correlated strongly.

Primed by a sample-barcoded 5' primer and a J-beta primer mix, a second PCR proceeded for roughly 7 to 12 cycles. TCRdb used MiXCR to reprocess the 5' RACE reads, holding one entry per CDR3 protein. The data contain fewer than 800,000 distinct CDR3 sequences, 20% to 25% of them singletons. In addition, the sample was reused for a study of T cells of mothers and their children.

The clonotype originates from a boy aged 10-17 years in good health. The chain links TRBV6-5 to TRBJ1-2, with 7 bases lining up with TRBD1. The source material was blood. For the CDR3, the DNA is TGTGCCAGCACCGTGAGGGGACAGCGCTATGGCTACACCTTC. Translation: CASTVRGQRYGYTF.